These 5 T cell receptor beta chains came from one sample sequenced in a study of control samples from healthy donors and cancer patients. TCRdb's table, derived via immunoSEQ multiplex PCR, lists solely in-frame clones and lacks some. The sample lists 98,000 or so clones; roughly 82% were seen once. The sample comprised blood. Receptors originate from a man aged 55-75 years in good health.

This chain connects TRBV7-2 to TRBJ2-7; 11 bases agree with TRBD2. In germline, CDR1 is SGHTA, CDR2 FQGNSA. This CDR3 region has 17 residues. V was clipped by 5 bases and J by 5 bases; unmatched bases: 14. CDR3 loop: CASSALAGTSGLDEQYF. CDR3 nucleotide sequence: TGTGCCAGCAGCGCCCTCGCCGGGACTAGCGGCCTTGACGAGCAGTACTTC.

The CDR3 spells CASSAGGWNTEAFF. The CDR3 region has the DNA TGTGCCAGCAGTGCAGGGGGCTGGAACACTGAAGCTTTCTTT. V usage is TRBV27 and J usage is TRBJ1-1, with 8 bases lining up with TRBD1. With 5 bases clipped from V and 1 base from J, the junction kept 3 bases outside the gene matches. This CDR3 spans 14 amino acids. In germline, CDR1 is MNHEY, CDR2 SMNVEV (reference sequence).

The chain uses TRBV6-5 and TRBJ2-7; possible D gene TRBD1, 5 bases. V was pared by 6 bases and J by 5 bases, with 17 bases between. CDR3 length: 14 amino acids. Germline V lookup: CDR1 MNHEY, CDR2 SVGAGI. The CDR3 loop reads CASRALGIQDEQYF. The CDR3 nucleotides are TGTGCCAGCAGGGCCCTCGGTATACAGGACGAGCAGTACTTC.

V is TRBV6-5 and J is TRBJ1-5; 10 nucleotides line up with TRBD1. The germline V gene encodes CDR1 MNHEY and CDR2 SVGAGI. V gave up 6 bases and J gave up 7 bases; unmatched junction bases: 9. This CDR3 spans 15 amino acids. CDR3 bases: TGTGCCAGCAGATGGGACAGGGGAGGAGAACAGCCCCAGCATTTT. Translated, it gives CASRWDRGGEQPQHF.

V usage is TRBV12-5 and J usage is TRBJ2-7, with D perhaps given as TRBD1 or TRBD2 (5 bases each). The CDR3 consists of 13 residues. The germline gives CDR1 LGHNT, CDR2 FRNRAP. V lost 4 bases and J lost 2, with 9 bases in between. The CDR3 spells CASGSGTAYEQYF. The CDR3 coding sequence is TGTGCTAGTGGTTCCGGGACCGCCTACGAGCAGTACTTC.